This T cell receptor beta chain appears in the sequencing data of a study of immune characterization of retroperitoneal liposarcoma. Only a few counts were recorded for this clonotype. TCRdb reanalysed the PCR reads using MiXCR and keeps one entry per CDR3 protein. The table records approximately 11,000 distinct CDR3 sequences, about 39% of them present only once. Germline assignment: CDR1 SGHTA and CDR2 FQGNSA. The CDR3 spans 13 residues. The chain combines TRBV7-2 with TRBJ2-7; unclear D gene. The DNA matches TRBJ2-5 better at its end, which makes the J call doubtful. This receptor was taken from a female donor with retroperitoneal liposarcoma. The sequencing sample was made of tumor tissue. CDR3 sequence (DNA): TGTGCCAGCAGCTTAGGGGCCGAGGAGACCCAGTACTTC. It yields the protein CASSLGAEETQYF.